The text below deals with one T cell receptor (beta chain). This CDR3 has 17 residues. Germline loops: CDR1 SGHTA, CDR2 FQGNSA. After removal of 5 bases from V and 5 bases from J, the junction contained 8 bases not matched to a gene. TCRdb keeps only in-frame clones here, not all; method: immunoSEQ multiplex PCR. The sample shows about 120,000 clones, roughly four fifths of them seen only once. This sample stems from a study of blood T cell repertoires in COVID-19. For the study at large: Sources were T cells, B-cell-depleted T cells, or PBMCs; the material itself was cDNA or gDNA.

The sample was peripheral blood. The receptor was isolated from a human donor in a cohort sampled during active COVID-19. This rearrangement joins TRBV7-2 to TRBJ2-2; 13 bases are shared with TRBD2. CDR3 bases: TGTGCCAGCAGCCCCGGACTAGCGGGGGTTATTACCGGGGAGCTGTTTTTT. This translates into CASSPGLAGVITGELFF.